A selection of T cell receptor beta chains follows, all from one sample in a study of blood T cell repertoires in COVID-19. Clones were sequenced by immunoSEQ multiplex PCR, and TCRdb holds only the in-frame ones, with some missing. The sample shows about 280,000 clones, almost 85% of them seen only once. The sequencing sample was made of peripheral blood. The receptors here all came from a man between 45 and 60 years old with active or convalescent COVID-19. CDR3s include the opening cysteine and the closing phenylalanine or tryptophan. D genes are given only for firm matches. The listing skips clone size in some rows; elsewhere it reads once, few, many or a size class.

v_call,j_call,d_call,clone_size,cdr3_aa,cdr3_nt
TRBV5-6,TRBJ2-3,TRBD1,-,CASSWATGTGTDTQYF,TGTGCCAGCAGCTGGGCCACCGGGACAGGCACAGATACGCAGTATTTT
TRBV30,TRBJ1-6,TRBD1,once,CAWRSDRGNSPLHF,TGTGCCTGGAGGAGCGACAGGGGGAATTCACCCCTCCACTTT
TRBV7-2,TRBJ2-1,-,once,CASSAEGRGRSFNEQFF,TGTGCCAGCAGCGCCGAGGGGCGGGGCCGGTCGTTCAATGAGCAGTTCTTC
TRBV18,TRBJ1-2,-,once,CASSPSSQANYGYTF,TGTGCCAGCTCACCTTCCTCACAAGCTAACTATGGCTACACCTTC
TRBV6-2/TRBV6-3,TRBJ1-2,-,-,CASSSGTRHNYGYTF,TGTGCCAGCAGTTCGGGGACAAGGCACAACTATGGCTACACCTTC
TRBV7-9,TRBJ1-3,-,-,CASSSQGNWVVGNTIYF,TGTGCCAGCAGCTCCCAGGGAAATTGGGTGGTTGGAAACACCATATATTTT
TRBV10-2,TRBJ2-7,-,few,CASSQGAEQYF,TGCGCCAGCAGCCAGGGTGCCGAGCAGTACTTC
TRBV7-2,TRBJ2-5,TRBD2,-,CASSSLSGSIQETQYF,TGTGCCAGCAGCTCTCTGAGCGGGAGCATCCAAGAGACCCAGTACTTC
TRBV10-1,TRBJ1-6,-,-,CASSESGQSPLHF,TGCGCCAGCAGTGAGTCGGGGCAATCACCCCTCCACTTT
TRBV6-5,TRBJ2-2,-,-,CASSKTGTGELFF,TGTGCCAGCAGTAAGACAGGCACCGGGGAGCTGTTTTTT
TRBV28,TRBJ2-5,-,-,CASSIGNRVEETQYF,TGTGCCAGCAGCATAGGCAACAGGGTGGAGGAGACCCAGTACTTC
TRBV5-1,TRBJ1-2,TRBD1,-,CASNSDGQGATYGYTF,TGCGCCAGCAACTCGGATGGACAGGGGGCGACCTATGGCTACACCTTC
TRBV7-2,TRBJ2-3,-,-,CASSLAGGPTDTQYF,TGTGCCAGCAGCTTAGCGGGAGGACCCACAGATACGCAGTATTTT
TRBV10-1,TRBJ2-1,-,-,CASRGRVRYNEQFF,TGCGCCAGCAGGGGCCGAGTCCGCTACAATGAGCAGTTCTTC
TRBV5-1,TRBJ1-6,TRBD1,-,CASRQGQGNSPLHF,TGCGCCAGCAGACAGGGACAGGGTAATTCACCCCTCCACTTT
TRBV13,TRBJ1-1,-,-,CASSPRYGGPMDTEAFF,TGTGCCAGCAGCCCTAGGTACGGGGGGCCGATGGACACTGAAGCTTTCTTT
TRBV27,TRBJ2-1,TRBD2,-,CASKRLAGVYEQFF,TGTGCCAGCAAGAGACTAGCGGGAGTATATGAGCAGTTCTTC
TRBV7-9,TRBJ1-3,TRBD1,-,CASSKGTAGNTIYF,TGTGCCAGCAGCAAGGGGACAGCTGGAAACACCATATATTTT
TRBV29-1,TRBJ1-2,TRBD1,-,CSVLRAGTGANYGYTF,TGCAGCGTCCTTAGAGCCGGGACAGGCGCTAACTATGGCTACACCTTC
TRBV29-1,TRBJ1-2,-,-,CSVRAGFDGYTF,TGCAGCGTCCGAGCGGGGTTTGATGGCTACACCTTC
TRBV10-3,TRBJ2-7,TRBD2,-,CAISGAGNYYEQYF,TGTGCCATCAGTGGAGCGGGAAATTACTACGAGCAGTACTTC
TRBV9,TRBJ2-1,-,-,CASSVGVARIHEQFF,TGTGCCAGCAGCGTAGGAGTAGCGAGGATCCATGAGCAGTTCTTC
TRBV18,TRBJ1-4,-,-,CASSPLPRQGLQEKLFF,TGTGCCAGCTCACCACTACCTCGGCAGGGCCTTCAGGAAAAACTGTTTTTT
TRBV25-1,TRBJ1-2,-,-,CASSASLGYTF,TGTGCCAGCAGTGCCAGTTTAGGCTACACCTTC
TRBV5-4,TRBJ2-7,TRBD1,-,CASSSGQGWEQYF,TGTGCCAGCAGCTCGGGACAGGGGTGGGAGCAGTACTTC
TRBV20-1,TRBJ2-1,TRBD1,-,CSASPRTGRNYNEQFF,TGCAGTGCTAGTCCCCGGACAGGGCGAAACTACAATGAGCAGTTCTTC
TRBV7-9,TRBJ2-7,-,-,CASSTRQSYEQYF,TGTGCCAGCAGCACCCGACAGTCCTACGAGCAGTACTTC
TRBV28,TRBJ1-1,-,few,CASKRQVNTEAFF,TGTGCCAGCAAGCGACAGGTGAACACTGAAGCTTTCTTT
TRBV21-1,TRBJ1-1,-,-,CASSPPRGFDEAFF,TGTGCCAGCAGCCCCCCTAGGGGATTTGATGAAGCTTTCTTT
TRBV6-5,TRBJ2-1,TRBD2,-,CASAGGFNNEQFF,TGTGCCAGTGCGGGAGGGTTTAACAATGAGCAGTTCTTC